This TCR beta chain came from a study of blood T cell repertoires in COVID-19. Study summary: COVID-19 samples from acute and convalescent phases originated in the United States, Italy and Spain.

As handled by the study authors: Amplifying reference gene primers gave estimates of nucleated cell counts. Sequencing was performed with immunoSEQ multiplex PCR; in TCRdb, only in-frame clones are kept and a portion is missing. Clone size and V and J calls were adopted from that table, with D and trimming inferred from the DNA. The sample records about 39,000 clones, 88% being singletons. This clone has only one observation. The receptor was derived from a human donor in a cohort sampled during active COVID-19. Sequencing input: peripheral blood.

The DNA for the CDR3 is TGCGCCAGCAGCCCGGGGACAGGGGGTAATTCACCCCTCCACTTT. Translated: CASSPGTGGNSPLHF. The chain links TRBV5-1 to TRBJ1-6; 11 bases align to TRBD1. Germline values: CDR1 SGHRS, CDR2 YFSETQ. The CDR3 is 15 amino acids. The V gene end was trimmed by 4 bases and the J gene end by 6 bases; junction bases not matched to a gene: 3.